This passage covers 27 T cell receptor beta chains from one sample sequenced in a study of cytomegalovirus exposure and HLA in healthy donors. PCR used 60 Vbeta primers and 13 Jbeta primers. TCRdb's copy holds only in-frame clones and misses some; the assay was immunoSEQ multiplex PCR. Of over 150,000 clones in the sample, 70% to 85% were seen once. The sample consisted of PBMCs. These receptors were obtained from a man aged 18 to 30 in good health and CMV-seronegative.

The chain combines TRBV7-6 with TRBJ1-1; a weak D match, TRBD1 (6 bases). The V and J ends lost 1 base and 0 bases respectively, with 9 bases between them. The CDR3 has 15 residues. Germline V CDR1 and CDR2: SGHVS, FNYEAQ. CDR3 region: CASSLDQGLNTEAFF. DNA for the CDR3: TGTGCCAGCAGCTTAGATCAGGGGCTGAACACTGAAGCTTTCTTT.

For the CDR3, the DNA is TGTGCCAGTACCACAGGGGGCATGACCGGGGAGCTGTTTTTT. This gives the protein CASTTGGMTGELFF. The genes are TRBV19 and TRBJ2-2; 9 bases agree with TRBD1. The CDR3 is made up of 14 amino acids. The trim removed 7 bases at V and 5 bases at J, leaving 5 bases unmatched. Germline values: CDR1 LNHDA, CDR2 SQIVND (reference sequence).

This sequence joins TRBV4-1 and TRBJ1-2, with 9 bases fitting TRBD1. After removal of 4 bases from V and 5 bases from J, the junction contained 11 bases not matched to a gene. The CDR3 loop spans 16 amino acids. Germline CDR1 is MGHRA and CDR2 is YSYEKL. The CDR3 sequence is CASSPAGTGNRYGYTF. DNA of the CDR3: TGCGCCAGCAGCCCAGCCGGGACAGGGAATCGGTATGGCTACACCTTC.

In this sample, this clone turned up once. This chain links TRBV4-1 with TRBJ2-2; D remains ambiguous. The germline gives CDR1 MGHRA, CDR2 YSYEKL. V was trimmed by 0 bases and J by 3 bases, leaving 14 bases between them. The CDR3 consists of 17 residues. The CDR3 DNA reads TGCGCCAGCAGCCAAGATCATGGCGGAGCTTACACCGGGGAGCTGTTTTTT. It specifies CASSQDHGGAYTGELFF.

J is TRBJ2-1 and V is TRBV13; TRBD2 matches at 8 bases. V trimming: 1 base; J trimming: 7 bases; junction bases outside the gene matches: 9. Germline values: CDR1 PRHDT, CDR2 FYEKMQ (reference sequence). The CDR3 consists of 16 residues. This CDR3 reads CASSLAPGGAGNEQFF. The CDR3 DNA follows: TGTGCCAGCAGCTTAGCTCCGGGGGGGGCAGGGAATGAGCAGTTCTTC.

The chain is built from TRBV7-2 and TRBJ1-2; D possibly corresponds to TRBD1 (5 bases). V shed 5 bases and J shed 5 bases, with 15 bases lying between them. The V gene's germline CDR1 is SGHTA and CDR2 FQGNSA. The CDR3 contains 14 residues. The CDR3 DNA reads TGTGCCAGCAGCCTAGGGGAGGGTCGATATGGCTACACCTTC. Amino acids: CASSLGEGRYGYTF.

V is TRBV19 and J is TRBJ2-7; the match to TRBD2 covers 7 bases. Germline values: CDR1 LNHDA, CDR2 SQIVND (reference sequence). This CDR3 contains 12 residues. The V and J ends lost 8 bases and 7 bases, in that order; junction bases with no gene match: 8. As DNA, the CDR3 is TGTGCCAGTCGGCGTGGGGGGGGTGAGCAGTACTTC. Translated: CASRRGGGEQYF.

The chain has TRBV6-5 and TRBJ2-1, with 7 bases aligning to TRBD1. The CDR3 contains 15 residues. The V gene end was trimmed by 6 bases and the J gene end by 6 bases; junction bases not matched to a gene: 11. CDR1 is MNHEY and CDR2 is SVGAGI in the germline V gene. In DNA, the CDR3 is TGTGCCAGCAGCAACAGGGGAAGGACGTTCAATGAGCAGTTCTTC. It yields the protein CASSNRGRTFNEQFF.

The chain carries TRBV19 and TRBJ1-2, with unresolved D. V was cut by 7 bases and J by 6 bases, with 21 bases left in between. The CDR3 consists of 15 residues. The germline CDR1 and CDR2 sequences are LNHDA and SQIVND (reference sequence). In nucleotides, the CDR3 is TGTGCCAGTACCCCGGAGGGTCGGGTCGGAGATGGCTACACCTTC. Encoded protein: CASTPEGRVGDGYTF. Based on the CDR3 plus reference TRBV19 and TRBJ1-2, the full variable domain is DGGITQSPKYLFRKEGQNVTLSCEQNLNHDAMYWYRQDPGQGLRLIYYSQIVNDFQKGDIAEGYSVSREKKESFPLTVTSAQKNPTAFYLCASTPEGRVGDGYTFGSGTRLTVV.

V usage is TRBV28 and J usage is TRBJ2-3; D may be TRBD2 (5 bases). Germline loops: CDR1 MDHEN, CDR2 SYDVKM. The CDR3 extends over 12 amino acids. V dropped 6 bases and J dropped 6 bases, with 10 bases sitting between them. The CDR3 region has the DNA TGTGCCAGCAGCTGGACTGCTGATACGCAGTATTTT. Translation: CASSWTADTQYF.

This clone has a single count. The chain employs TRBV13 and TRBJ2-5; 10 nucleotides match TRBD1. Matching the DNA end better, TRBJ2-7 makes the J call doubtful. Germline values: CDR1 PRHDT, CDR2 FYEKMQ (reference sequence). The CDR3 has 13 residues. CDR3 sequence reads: CASRGTGVNEQYF. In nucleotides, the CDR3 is TGTGCCAGCAGGGGGACAGGGGTCAACGAGCAGTACTTC.

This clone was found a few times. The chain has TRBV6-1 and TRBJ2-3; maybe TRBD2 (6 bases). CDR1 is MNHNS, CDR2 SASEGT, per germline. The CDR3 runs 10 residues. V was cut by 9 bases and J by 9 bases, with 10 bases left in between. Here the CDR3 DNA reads TGTGCCAGTAGACTAGGGACGCAGTATTTT. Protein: CASRLGTQYF.

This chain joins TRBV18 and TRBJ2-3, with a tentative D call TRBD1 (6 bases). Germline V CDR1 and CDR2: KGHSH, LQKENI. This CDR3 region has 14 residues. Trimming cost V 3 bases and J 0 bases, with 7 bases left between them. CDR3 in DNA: TGTGCCAGCTCACCGGGACAAAGCACAGATACGCAGTATTTT. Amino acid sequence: CASSPGQSTDTQYF.

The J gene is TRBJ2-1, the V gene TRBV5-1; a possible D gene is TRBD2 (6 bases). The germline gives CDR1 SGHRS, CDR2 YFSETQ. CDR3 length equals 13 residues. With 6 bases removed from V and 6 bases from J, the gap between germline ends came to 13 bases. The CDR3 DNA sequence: TGCGCCAGCAACCCCGGAGGGCGCAATGAGCAGTTCTTC. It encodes CASNPGGRNEQFF.

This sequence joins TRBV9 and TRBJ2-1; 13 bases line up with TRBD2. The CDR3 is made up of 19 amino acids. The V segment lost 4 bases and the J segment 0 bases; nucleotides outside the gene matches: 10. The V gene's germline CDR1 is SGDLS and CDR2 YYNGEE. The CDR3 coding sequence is TGTGCCAGCAGCCCAGATGGGACTAGCGGGAAGAGCTCCTACAATGAGCAGTTCTTC. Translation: CASSPDGTSGKSSYNEQFF. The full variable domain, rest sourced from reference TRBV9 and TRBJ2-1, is DSGVTQTPKHLITATGQRVTLRCSPRSGDLSVYWYQQSLDQGLQFLIQYYNGEERAKGNILERFSAQQFPDLHSELNLSSLELGDSALYFCASSPDGTSGKSSYNEQFFGPGTRLTVL.

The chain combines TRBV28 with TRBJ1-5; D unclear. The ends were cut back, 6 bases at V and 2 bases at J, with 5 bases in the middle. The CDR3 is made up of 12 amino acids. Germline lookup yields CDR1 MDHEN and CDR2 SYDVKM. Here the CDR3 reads CASRSGNQPQHF. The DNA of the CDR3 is TGTGCCAGCAGATCCGGCAATCAGCCCCAGCATTTT.

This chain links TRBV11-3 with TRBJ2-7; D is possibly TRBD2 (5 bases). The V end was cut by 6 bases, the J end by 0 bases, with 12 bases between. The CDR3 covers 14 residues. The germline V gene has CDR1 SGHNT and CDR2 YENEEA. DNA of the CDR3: TGTGCCAGCAGTCCATCGGGGAGCTCCTACGAGCAGTACTTC. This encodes CASSPSGSSYEQYF.

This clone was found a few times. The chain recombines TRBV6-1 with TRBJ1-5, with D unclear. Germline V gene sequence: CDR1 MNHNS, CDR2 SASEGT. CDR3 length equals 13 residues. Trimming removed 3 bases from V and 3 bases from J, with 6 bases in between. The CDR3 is CASSEAFNQPQHF. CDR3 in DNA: TGTGCCAGCAGTGAGGCATTCAATCAGCCCCAGCATTTT.

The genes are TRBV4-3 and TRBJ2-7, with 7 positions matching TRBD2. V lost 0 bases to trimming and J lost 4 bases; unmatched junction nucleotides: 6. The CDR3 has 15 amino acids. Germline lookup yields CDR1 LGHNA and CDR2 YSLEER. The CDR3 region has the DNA TGCGCCAGCAGCCAAGATCAGGCGGGGGAATACGAGCAGTACTTC. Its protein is CASSQDQAGEYEQYF.

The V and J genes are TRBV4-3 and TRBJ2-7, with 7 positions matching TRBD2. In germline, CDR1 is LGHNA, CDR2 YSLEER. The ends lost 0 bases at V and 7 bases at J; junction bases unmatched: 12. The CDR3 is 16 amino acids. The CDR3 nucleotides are TGCGCCAGCAGCCAAGATCCCGGCGGGAGCATAAAGGAGCAGTACTTC. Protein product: CASSQDPGGSIKEQYF.

CDR3 sequence: CASRPRDSQRYGYTF. The CDR3 region has the DNA TGTGCCAGCAGACCCCGGGACAGTCAGAGGTATGGCTACACCTTC. The gene calls are TRBV28 and TRBJ1-2; 7 nucleotides line up with TRBD1. V dropped 6 bases and J dropped 5; count of bases not matched to a gene: 12. Germline V CDR1 and CDR2: MDHEN, SYDVKM. The CDR3 runs 15 residues.

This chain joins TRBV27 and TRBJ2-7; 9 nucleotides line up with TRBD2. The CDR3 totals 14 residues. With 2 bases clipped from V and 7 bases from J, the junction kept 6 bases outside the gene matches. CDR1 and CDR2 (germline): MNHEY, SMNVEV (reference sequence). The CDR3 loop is CASSLAGGLREQYF. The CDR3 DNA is TGTGCCAGCAGTTTAGCGGGAGGGCTAAGGGAGCAGTACTTC.

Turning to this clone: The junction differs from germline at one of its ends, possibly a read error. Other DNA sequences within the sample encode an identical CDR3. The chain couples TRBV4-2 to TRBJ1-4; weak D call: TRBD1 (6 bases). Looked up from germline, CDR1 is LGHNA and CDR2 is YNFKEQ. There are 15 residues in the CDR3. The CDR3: CASSQRQADSEKLFF. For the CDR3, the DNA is TGTGCCAGTAGCCAAAGACAGGCGGATAGCGAAAAACTGTTTTTT.

The CDR3 protein is CASSFSRGAGTDTQYF. CDR3 sequence (DNA): TGTGCCAGCAGCTTTTCCAGGGGCGCAGGCACAGATACGCAGTATTTT. This chain links TRBV13 with TRBJ2-3; a weak D match, TRBD1 (6 bases). Trimming left V 3 bases short and J 1 base short, with 14 bases between. This CDR3 has 16 residues. Germline CDR1 and CDR2: PRHDT and FYEKMQ (reference sequence). The complete variable domain, with remaining parts taken from reference TRBV13 and TRBJ2-3, reads AAGVIQSPRHLIKEKRETATLKCYPIPRHDTVYWYQQGPGQDPQFLISFYEKMQSDKGSIPDRFSAQQFSDYHSELNMSSLELGDSALYFCASSFSRGAGTDTQYFGPGTRLTVL.

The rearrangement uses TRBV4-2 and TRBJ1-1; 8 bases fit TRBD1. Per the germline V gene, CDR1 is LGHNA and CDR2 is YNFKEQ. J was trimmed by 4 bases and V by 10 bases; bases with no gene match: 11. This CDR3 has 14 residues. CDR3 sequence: CATDRGGGGTEAFF. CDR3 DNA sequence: TGTGCCACTGACAGGGGTGGGGGAGGCACTGAAGCTTTCTTT.

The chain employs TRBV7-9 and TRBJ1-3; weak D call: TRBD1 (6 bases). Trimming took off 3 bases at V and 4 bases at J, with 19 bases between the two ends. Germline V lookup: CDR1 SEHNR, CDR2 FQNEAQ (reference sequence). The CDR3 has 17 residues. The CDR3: CASSLIRTGLVGNTIYF. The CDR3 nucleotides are TGTGCCAGCAGCTTGATCCGCACAGGGTTGGTAGGAAACACCATATATTTT.

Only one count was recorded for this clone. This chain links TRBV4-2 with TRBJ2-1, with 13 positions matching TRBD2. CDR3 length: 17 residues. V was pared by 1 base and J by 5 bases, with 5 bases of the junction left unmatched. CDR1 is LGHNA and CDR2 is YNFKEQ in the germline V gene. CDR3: CASSQVSGLAGNNEQFF. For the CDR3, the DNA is TGTGCCAGCAGCCAAGTATCGGGACTAGCGGGAAACAATGAGCAGTTCTTC.